Following are 8 T cell receptor beta chains from one sample sequenced in a study of identical twins (dated by TCRdb to 2016 to 2018). To prepare the library, 5' RACE was applied. The sequencing machine was an Illumina HiSeq 2000. TCRdb reran the public reads through fastp at Q25 and MiXCR, keeping productive beta chains. Each entry is one CDR3 protein sequence, shown with its most common DNA and genes. The sample table contains hundreds of thousands of distinct CDR3 sequences; only one count was recorded for around 24% of them. The ten largest clones represent around 3% of the sample. This same sample was also part of a study on T cells expressing NK-cell markers.

Sequenced material: CD4+ T cells sorted from blood. The receptors shown here come from a young woman in good health.

The sample holds a few counts of this clonotype. The rearrangement joins TRBV5-1 to TRBJ2-5, with 8 bases fitting TRBD1. V trimming: 1 base; J trimming: 2 bases; junction bases outside the gene matches: 4. Germline V gives CDR1 SGHRS, CDR2 YFSETQ. The CDR3 covers 15 residues. This CDR3 is CASSLRTGTQETQYF. CDR3 sequence (DNA): TGCGCCAGCAGCTTGAGGACAGGGACTCAAGAGACCCAGTACTTC.

V gene TRBV5-5 combines with J gene TRBJ2-7, with no clear D. Between the trimmed V and J ends, which lost 2 bases and 0 bases, there was a span of 15 bases. Germline V gene sequence: CDR1 SGHKS, CDR2 YYEKEE (reference sequence). The CDR3 runs to 16 residues. The CDR3 DNA sequence: TGTGCCAGCAGCTTTTTGGGAACACTTAGCTCCTACGAGCAGTACTTC. Amino acids: CASSFLGTLSSYEQYF.

This clonotype was observed at least ten times. The CDR3 is CASSYPSDSGGAIYEQYF. The CDR3 coding sequence is TGCGCCAGCAGCTACCCCTCTGATAGCGGGGGGGCCATTTACGAGCAGTACTTC. V and J are TRBV5-1 and TRBJ2-7; 11 bases line up with TRBD2. V gave up 3 bases and J gave up 4 bases; unmatched junction bases: 15. The germline V gene has CDR1 SGHRS and CDR2 YFSETQ. This CDR3 region has 18 residues.

The rearrangement links TRBV15 to TRBJ2-3; D is possibly TRBD2 (6 bases). V shed 1 base and J shed 2 bases, with 10 bases lying between them. CDR3 length equals 15 residues. CDR1 LNHNV and CDR2 YYDKDF come from the germline V gene (reference sequence). CDR3 in amino acids: CATSRALAPTDTQYF. The CDR3 nucleotides are TGTGCCACCAGCAGAGCTCTAGCGCCCACAGATACGCAGTATTTT.

This sequence joins TRBV3-1 and TRBJ2-7; 9 nucleotides align to TRBD1. Per germline, CDR1 LGHDT and CDR2 YNNKEL (reference sequence). This CDR3 contains 16 residues. The V segment lost 7 bases and the J segment 0 bases; nucleotides outside the gene matches: 10. The CDR3 region is CASTIGGTGISYEQYF. CDR3 sequence (DNA): TGTGCCAGCACCATCGGAGGGACAGGGATCTCCTACGAGCAGTACTTC.

This clonotype has more than one count but fewer than ten. CDR3 sequence (DNA): TGCGCCAGCAGCTTGGCCACGGGGTGGGACAATGAGCAGTTCTTC. Encoded protein: CASSLATGWDNEQFF. This chain joins TRBV5-1 and TRBJ2-1; D is perhaps TRBD2 (5 bases). This CDR3 comprises 15 residues. V was pared by 0 bases and J by 5 bases, with 12 bases between. Germline CDR1 reads SGHRS; CDR2 reads YFSETQ.

This chain links TRBV18 with TRBJ2-3, with D possibly matching TRBD1 (6 bases). Germline V gene lookup returns CDR1 KGHSH and CDR2 LQKENI. V lost 5 bases and J 2 bases, leaving 17 bases between the germline ends. This CDR3 has 16 residues. The CDR3 here is CASSGTLEFSTDTQYF. As DNA, the CDR3 is TGTGCCAGCTCAGGGACACTCGAATTCTCCACAGATACGCAGTATTTT. The whole variable domain, remainder taken from reference TRBV18 and TRBJ2-3, is NAGVMQNPRHLVRRRGQEARLRCSPMKGHSHVYWYRQLPEEGLKFMVYLQKENIIDESGMPKERFSAEFPKEGPSILRIQQVVRGDSAAYFCASSGTLEFSTDTQYFGPGTRLTVL.

This clonotype was counted between two and nine times. This chain uses TRBV15 with TRBJ2-7; D could derive from TRBD1 or TRBD2 (5 bases each). The length of the CDR3 is 15 residues. V lost 0 bases to trimming and J lost 4 bases, with 13 bases between them. The V gene's germline CDR1 is LNHNV and CDR2 YYDKDF (reference sequence). The CDR3 here is CATSRDNGAAYEQYF. The DNA of the CDR3 is TGTGCCACCAGCAGAGATAACGGGGCAGCGTACGAGCAGTACTTC.